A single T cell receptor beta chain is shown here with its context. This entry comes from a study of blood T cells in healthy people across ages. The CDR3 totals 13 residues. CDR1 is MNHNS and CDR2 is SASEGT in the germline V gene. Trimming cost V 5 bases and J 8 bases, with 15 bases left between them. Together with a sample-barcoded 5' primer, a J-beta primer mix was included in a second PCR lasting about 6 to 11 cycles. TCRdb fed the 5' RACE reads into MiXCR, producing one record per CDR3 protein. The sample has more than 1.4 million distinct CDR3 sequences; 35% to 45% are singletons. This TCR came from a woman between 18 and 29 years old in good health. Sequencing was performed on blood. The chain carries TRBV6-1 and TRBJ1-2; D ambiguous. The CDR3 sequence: CASSRAGFFGYTF. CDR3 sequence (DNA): TGTGCCAGCAGTAGGGCGGGGTTCTTCGGCTACACCTTC.